This TCR beta chain was retrieved from a study of cytomegalovirus exposure and HLA in healthy donors. Points from the study as a whole: Indistinguishable V segments such as TRBV6-2 and TRBV6-3 were excluded. In vitro data verified three CMV-associated chains as specific for CMV antigens. Reported performance of the classifier showed diagnosis of cytomegalovirus status with high specificity and sensitivity.

Researchers ran the PCR with 60 Vbeta and 13 Jbeta primers. Clones were read by immunoSEQ multiplex PCR, and TCRdb kept only the in-frame ones, dropping some. The sample holds about 180,000 clones, 80% to 90% seen once. The V gene's germline CDR1 is WSHSY and CDR2 SAAADI. V dropped 0 bases and J dropped 3; count of bases not matched to a gene: 3. CDR3 length: 15 amino acids. Comment on this clone: Antigen: not known.

This sequence joins TRBV10-2 and TRBJ2-7; 9 nucleotides align to TRBD1. The sample taken for sequencing was PBMCs. The sequence derives from a girl between 2 and 10 years old in good health and CMV-seropositive. CDR3 sequence reads: CASSESPTGGYEQYF. CDR3 DNA: TGCGCCAGCAGTGAGTCGCCGACAGGGGGCTACGAGCAGTACTTC.